The clone carrying this TCR beta chain was observed a handful of times. The sample is drawn from a study of blood T cell repertoires in COVID-19. The CDR3 totals 13 residues. Trimming stripped 0 bases from V and 3 bases from J, with 7 bases between. CDR1 is SGHNT, CDR2 YYREEE, per germline (reference sequence). The table came from immunoSEQ multiplex PCR; TCRdb's copy has only in-frame clones and leaves some out. This sample carries about 200,000 clones, roughly nine tenths of them seen once, and the ten largest clones take about 0.81%. Material for sequencing was peripheral blood. The V gene is TRBV5-4, the J gene TRBJ2-7; no definite D call. This TCR was sampled from a woman in her seventies with acute or convalescent COVID-19. CDR3 nucleotide sequence: TGTGCCAGCAGCTTGGGTGAGTTCTACGAGCAGTACTTC. Protein: CASSLGEFYEQYF.